Included here is one T cell receptor (beta chain) sequence, with context. The study drew participants aged about 18 to 90 years from 20 to 30 US areas. Self-reported history from a screening survey and questionnaire set each donor's cohort. Sequencing used immunoSEQ multiplex PCR; TCRdb keeps in-frame clones, though not all of them. The sample yields fewer than 250,000 clones, approximately 86% seen once. The data were obtained in a study of blood T cell repertoires in COVID-19. At the level of the study: Spain, Italy and the United States supplied samples that represented acute and convalescent COVID-19.

The clonotype was recovered from a woman in her thirties or forties with acute COVID-19. Sequenced: PBMCs or T cells enriched from blood (not recorded which).

CDR3 residues: CASTFNSGFDLRVYEQYF. The CDR3, as DNA: TGCGCCAGCACGTTTAATAGCGGGTTCGACTTAAGGGTCTACGAGCAGTACTTC. The chain has TRBV10-1 and TRBJ2-7; 7 positions match TRBD2. Trimming cost V 7 bases and J 3 bases; bases outside gene matches: 21. Per the germline V gene, CDR1 is WNHNN and CDR2 is SYGVQD (reference sequence). The CDR3 runs to 18 residues.